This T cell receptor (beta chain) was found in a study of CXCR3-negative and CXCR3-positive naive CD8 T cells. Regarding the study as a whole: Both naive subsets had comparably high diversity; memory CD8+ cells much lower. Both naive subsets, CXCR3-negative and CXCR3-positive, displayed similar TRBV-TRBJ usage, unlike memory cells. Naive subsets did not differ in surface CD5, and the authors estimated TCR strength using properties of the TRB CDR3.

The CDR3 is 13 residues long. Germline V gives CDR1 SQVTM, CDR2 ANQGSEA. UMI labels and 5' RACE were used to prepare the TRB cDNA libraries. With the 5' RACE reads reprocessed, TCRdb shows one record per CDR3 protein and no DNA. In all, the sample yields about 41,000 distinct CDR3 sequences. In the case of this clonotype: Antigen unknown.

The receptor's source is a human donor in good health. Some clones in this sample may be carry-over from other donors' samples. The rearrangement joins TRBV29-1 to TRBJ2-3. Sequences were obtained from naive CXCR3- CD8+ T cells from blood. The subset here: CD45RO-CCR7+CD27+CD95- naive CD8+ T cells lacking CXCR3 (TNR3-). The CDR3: CSVDGGGTDTQYF.